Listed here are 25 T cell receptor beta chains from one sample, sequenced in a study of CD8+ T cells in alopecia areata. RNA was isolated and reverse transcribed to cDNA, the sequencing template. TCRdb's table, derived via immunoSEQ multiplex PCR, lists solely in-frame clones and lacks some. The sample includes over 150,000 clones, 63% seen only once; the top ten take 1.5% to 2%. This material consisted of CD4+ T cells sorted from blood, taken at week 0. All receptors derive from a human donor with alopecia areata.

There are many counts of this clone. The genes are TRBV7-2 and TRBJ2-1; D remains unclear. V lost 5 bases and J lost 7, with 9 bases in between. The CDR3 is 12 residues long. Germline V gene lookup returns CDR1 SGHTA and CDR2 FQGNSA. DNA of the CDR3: TGTGCCAGCAGCCATCCTAGAAATGAGCAGTTCTTC. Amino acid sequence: CASSHPRNEQFF.

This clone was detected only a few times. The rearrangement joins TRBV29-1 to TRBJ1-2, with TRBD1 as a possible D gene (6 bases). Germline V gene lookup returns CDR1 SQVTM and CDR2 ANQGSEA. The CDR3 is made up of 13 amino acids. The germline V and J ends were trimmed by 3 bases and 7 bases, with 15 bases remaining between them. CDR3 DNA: TGCAGCGTTGACGACGGAGGGGGTGGTGGCTACACCTTC. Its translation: CSVDDGGGGGYTF.

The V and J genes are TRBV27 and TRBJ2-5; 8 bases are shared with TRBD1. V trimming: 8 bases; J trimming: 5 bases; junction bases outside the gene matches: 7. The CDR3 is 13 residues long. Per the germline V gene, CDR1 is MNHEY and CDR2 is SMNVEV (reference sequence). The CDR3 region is CASAPRQGETQYF. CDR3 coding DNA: TGTGCCAGCGCTCCCCGACAGGGGGAGACCCAGTACTTC.

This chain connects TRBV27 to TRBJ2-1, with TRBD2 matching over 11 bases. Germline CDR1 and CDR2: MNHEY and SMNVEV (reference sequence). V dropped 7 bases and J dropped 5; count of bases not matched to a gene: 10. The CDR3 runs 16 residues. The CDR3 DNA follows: TGTGCCAGCATACGGCGGGCTAGCGGGGGGAACAATGAGCAGTTCTTC. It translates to CASIRRASGGNNEQFF.

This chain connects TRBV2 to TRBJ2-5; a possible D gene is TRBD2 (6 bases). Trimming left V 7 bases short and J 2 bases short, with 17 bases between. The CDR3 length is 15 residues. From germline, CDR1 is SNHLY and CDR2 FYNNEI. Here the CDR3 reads CASTQGTGKQETQYF. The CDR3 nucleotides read TGTGCCAGCACCCAAGGGACTGGCAAGCAAGAGACCCAGTACTTC. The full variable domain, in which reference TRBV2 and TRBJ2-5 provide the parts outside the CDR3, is EPEVTQTPSHQVTQMGQEVILRCVPISNHLYFYWYRQILGQKVEFLVSFYNNEISEKSEIFDDQFSVERPDGSNFTLKIRSTKLEDSAMYFCASTQGTGKQETQYFGPGTRLLVL.

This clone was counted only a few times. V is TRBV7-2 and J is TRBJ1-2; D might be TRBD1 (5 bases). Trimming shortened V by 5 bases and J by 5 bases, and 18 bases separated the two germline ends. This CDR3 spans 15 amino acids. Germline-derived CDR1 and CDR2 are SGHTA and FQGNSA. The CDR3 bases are TGTGCCAGCAGCGCGCATCTCGGGACTGGGTATGGCTACACCTTC. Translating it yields CASSAHLGTGYGYTF.

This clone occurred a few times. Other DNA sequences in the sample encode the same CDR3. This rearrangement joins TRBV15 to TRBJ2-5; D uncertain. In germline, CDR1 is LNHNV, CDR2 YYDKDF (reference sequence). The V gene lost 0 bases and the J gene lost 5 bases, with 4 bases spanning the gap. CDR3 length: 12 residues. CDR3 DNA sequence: TGTGCCACCAGCAGAGATGGGGAGACCCAGTACTTC. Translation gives CATSRDGETQYF.

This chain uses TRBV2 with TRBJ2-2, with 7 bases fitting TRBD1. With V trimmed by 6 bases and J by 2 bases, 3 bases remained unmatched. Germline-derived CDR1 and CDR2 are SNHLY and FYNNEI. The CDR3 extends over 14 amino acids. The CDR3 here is CASRGTANTGELFF. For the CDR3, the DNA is TGTGCCAGCAGAGGGACAGCAAACACCGGGGAGCTGTTTTTT.

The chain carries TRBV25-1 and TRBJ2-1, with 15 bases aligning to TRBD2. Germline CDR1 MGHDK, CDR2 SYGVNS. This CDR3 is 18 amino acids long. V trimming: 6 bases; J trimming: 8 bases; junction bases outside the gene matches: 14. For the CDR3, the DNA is TGTGCCAGCAGACAACGGACTAGCGGGGGGGCCTCACAGTATGAGCAGTTCTTC. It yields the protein CASRQRTSGGASQYEQFF.

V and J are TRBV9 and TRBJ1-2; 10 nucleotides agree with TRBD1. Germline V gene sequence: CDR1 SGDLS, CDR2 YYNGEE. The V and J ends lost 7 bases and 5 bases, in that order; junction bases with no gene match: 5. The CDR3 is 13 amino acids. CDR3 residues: CASGSGQGYGYTF. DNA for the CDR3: TGTGCCAGCGGCTCGGGACAGGGGTATGGCTACACCTTC.

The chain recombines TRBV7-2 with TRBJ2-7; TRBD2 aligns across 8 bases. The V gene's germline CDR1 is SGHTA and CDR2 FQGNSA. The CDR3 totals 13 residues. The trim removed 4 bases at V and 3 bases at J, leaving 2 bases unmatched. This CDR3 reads CASSSTSVYEQYF. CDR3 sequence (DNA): TGTGCCAGCAGCTCGACTAGCGTCTACGAGCAGTACTTC.

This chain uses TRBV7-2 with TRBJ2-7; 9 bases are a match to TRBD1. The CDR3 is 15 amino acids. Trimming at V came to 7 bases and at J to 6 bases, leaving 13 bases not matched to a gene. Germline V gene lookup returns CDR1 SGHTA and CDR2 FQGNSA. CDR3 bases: TGTGCCAGCACCGGACAGGGGCCGGCCCCATTCGAGCAGTACTTC. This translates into CASTGQGPAPFEQYF. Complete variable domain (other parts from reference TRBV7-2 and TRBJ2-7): GAGVSQSPSNKVTEKGKDVELRCDPISGHTALYWYRQSLGQGLEFLIYFQGNSAPDKSGLPSDRFSAERTGGSVSTLTIQRTQQEDSAVYLCASTGQGPAPFEQYFGPGTRLTVT.

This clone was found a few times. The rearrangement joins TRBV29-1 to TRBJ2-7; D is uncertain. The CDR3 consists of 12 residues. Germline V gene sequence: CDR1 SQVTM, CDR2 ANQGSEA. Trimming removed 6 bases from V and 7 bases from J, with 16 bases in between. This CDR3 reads CSVVVTFREQYF. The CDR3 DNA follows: TGCAGCGTAGTAGTAACCTTTCGTGAGCAGTACTTC.

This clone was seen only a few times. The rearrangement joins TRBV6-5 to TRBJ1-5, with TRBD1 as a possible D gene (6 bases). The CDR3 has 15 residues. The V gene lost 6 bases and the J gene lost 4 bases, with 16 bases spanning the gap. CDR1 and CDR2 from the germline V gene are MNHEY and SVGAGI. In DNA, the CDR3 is TGTGCCAGCAGAAAACAGGGAGAAGGTAATCAGCCCCAGCATTTT. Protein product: CASRKQGEGNQPQHF.

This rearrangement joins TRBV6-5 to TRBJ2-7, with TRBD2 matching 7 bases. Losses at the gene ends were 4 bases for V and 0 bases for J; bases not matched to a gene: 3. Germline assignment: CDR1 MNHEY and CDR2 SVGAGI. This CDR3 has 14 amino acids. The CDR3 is CASSFERGSYEQYF. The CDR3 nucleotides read TGTGCCAGCAGTTTCGAGCGGGGCTCCTACGAGCAGTACTTC.

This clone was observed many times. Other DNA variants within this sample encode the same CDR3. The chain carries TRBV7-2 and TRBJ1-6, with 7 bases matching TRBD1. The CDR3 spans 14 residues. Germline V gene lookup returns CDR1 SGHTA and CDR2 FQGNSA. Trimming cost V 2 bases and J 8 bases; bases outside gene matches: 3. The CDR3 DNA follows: TGTGCCAGCAGCTTACAGGGGGTTCATTCACCCCTCCACTTT. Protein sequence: CASSLQGVHSPLHF. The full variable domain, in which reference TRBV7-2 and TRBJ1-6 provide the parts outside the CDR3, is GAGVSQSPSNKVTEKGKDVELRCDPISGHTALYWYRQSLGQGLEFLIYFQGNSAPDKSGLPSDRFSAERTGGSVSTLTIQRTQQEDSAVYLCASSLQGVHSPLHFGNGTRLTVT.

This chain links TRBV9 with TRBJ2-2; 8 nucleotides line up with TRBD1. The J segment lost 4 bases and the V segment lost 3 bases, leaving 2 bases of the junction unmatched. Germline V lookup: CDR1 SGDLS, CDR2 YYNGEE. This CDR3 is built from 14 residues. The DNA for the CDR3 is TGTGCCAGCAGCGGACAGGGGAGCACCGGGGAGCTGTTTTTT. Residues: CASSGQGSTGELFF.

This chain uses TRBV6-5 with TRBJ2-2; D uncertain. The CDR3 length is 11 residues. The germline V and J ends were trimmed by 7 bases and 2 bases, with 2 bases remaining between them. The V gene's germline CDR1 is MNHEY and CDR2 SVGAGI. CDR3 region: CASTNTGELFF. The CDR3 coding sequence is TGTGCCAGCACCAACACCGGGGAGCTGTTTTTT.

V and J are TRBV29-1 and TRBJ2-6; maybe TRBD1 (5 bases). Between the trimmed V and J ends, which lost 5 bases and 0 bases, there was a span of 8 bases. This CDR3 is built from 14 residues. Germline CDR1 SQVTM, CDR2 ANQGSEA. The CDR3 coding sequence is TGCAGCGTTTTCGACAGCTCTGGGGCCAACGTCCTGACTTTC. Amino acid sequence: CSVFDSSGANVLTF.

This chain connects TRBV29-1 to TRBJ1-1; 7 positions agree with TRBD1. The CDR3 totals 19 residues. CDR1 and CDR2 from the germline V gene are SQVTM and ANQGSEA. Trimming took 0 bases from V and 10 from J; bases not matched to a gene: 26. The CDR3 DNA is TGCAGCGTTGAAGAAAGACAGGGCGGGTCCATCAATGAAGCTTATGTAGCTTTCTTT. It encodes CSVEERQGGSINEAYVAFF.

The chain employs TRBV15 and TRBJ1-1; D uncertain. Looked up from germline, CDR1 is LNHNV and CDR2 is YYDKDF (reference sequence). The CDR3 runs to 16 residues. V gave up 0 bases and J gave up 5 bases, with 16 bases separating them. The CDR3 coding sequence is TGTGCCACCAGCAGAGATCCGCGGAGCCCAAGTACTGAAGCTTTCTTT. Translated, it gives CATSRDPRSPSTEAFF.

The DNA for the CDR3 is TGTGCCAGCAGCACAAGGGACAGCCCCCAAGAGACCCAGTACTTC. This translates into CASSTRDSPQETQYF. J is TRBJ2-5 and V is TRBV7-9, with 7 bases lining up with TRBD1. This CDR3 is 15 amino acids long. Per the germline V gene, CDR1 is SEHNR and CDR2 is FQNEAQ (reference sequence). The V gene end was trimmed by 5 bases and the J gene end by 1 base; junction bases not matched to a gene: 7.

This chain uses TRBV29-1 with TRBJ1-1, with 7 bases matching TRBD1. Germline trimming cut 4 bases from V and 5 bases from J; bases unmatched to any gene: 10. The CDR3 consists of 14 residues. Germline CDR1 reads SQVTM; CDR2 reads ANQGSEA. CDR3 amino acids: CSVVKPTGRTEAFF. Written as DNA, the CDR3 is TGCAGCGTTGTCAAACCGACAGGGCGGACTGAAGCTTTCTTT.

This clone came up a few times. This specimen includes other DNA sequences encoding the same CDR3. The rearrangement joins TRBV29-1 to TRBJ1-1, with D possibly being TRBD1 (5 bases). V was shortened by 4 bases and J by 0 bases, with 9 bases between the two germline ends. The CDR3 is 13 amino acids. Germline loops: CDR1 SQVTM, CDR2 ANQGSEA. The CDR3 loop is CSVGDRMNTEAFF. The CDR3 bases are TGCAGCGTTGGTGACAGAATGAACACTGAAGCTTTCTTT.

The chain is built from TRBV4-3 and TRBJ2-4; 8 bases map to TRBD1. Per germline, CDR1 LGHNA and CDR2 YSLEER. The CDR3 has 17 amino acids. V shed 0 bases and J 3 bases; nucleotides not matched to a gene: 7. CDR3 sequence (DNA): TGCGCCAGCAGCCAAGAACCCGAGGGGACAGGCAAAAACATTCAGTACTTC. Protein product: CASSQEPEGTGKNIQYF.